The clone carrying this TCR beta chain was seen many times. There are 14 residues in the CDR3. The germline V and J ends were trimmed by 7 bases and 1 base, with 13 bases remaining between them. Germline assignment: CDR1 MDHEN and CDR2 SYDVKM. TCRdb used MiXCR to reprocess the RT-PCR reads, holding one entry per CDR3 protein. The sample holds about 680,000 distinct CDR3 sequences, 14% seen once. The sequenced sample was memory CD4+ T cells from blood. The receptor was derived from a female donor in good health, serving as a healthy control. V usage is TRBV28 and J usage is TRBJ1-2; D perhaps matches TRBD1 (6 bases). CDR3 bases: TGTGCCAGCATGGCGGGACAAAGTAACTATGGCTACACCTTC. Translating gives CASMAGQSNYGYTF.